These T cell receptor beta chains were read from a single sample in a study of cytomegalovirus exposure and HLA in healthy donors. Sequencing used immunoSEQ multiplex PCR; TCRdb keeps in-frame clones, though not all of them. The sample lists roughly 110,000 clones; roughly 80% were seen once. The sequencing input was PBMCs. The receptor source for this set is a man aged 25 to 45 in good health and CMV-seropositive. Both conserved end residues are part of each CDR3. The D gene is left open where the match is weak. Rows may omit the clone size; those that give it use once, few, many or a size class.

V	D	J	size	DNA	CDR3
TRBV28	-	TRBJ1-5	-	TGTGCCAGCAGTTTAAACGGACGGGGGAATCAGCCCCAGCATTTT	CASSLNGRGNQPQHF
TRBV6-4	-	TRBJ2-1	-	TGTGCCAGCACCAAACAAATGTGGCAGTTCTTC	CASTKQMWQFF
TRBV19	TRBD1	TRBJ2-1	-	TGTGCCAGTCGTCCGACAGGGCGTTTCAATGAGCAGTTCTTC	CASRPTGRFNEQFF
TRBV6-5	-	TRBJ1-1	-	TGTGCCAGCCCGACAGGCAACACTGAAGCTTTCTTT	CASPTGNTEAFF
TRBV19	TRBD1	TRBJ1-1	-	TGTGCCAGTACCTTGTTCCGGACAGGGGGCAGCATGAACACTGAAGCTTTCTTT	CASTLFRTGGSMNTEAFF
TRBV7-9	-	TRBJ1-2	-	TGTGCCAGCAGCTTACCCCGTACAGGCCCCCTCGGCTACACCTTC	CASSLPRTGPLGYTF
TRBV7-2	-	TRBJ1-6	-	TGTGCCAGCAGCCGCTATAATTCACCCCTCCACTTT	CASSRYNSPLHF
TRBV9	-	TRBJ1-2	-	TGTGCCAGCTGGGGGGTTGTAGAGGGCTACACCTTC	CASWGVVEGYTF
TRBV9	TRBD1	TRBJ1-4	-	TGTGCCAGCAGCGGTTCCGGGACAGGGGTTGAAAAACTGTTTTTT	CASSGSGTGVEKLFF
TRBV11-2	-	TRBJ1-2	-	TGTGCCAGCAGCTTAGGGGGCTACAGGGATGACTATGGCTACACCTTC	CASSLGGYRDDYGYTF
TRBV28	-	TRBJ2-7	-	TGTGCCAGCAGTTTTCAGGGTTCAGGGTACCGTCTCGAGCAGTACTTC	CASSFQGSGYRLEQYF
TRBV5-1	-	TRBJ2-2	-	TGCGCCAGCAGCGTACAGACACTGAACACCGGGGAGCTGTTTTTT	CASSVQTLNTGELFF
TRBV4-1	-	TRBJ2-1	-	TGCGCCAGCAGCCAAGTAGAGGGTAGCGCTGCCTACAATGAGCAGTTCTTC	CASSQVEGSAAYNEQFF
TRBV2	-	TRBJ1-1	once	TGTGCCAGCAGTGAAGAGGGGTATACTGAAGCTTTCTTT	CASSEEGYTEAFF
TRBV18	-	TRBJ1-3	few	TGTGCCAGCTCAACCGAGACAGCCTCCTCTGGAAACACCATATATTTT	CASSTETASSGNTIYF
TRBV18	-	TRBJ1-5	-	TGTGCCAGCTCCCCTACAGGTTTCAATCAGCCCCAGCATTTT	CASSPTGFNQPQHF
TRBV12-5	-	TRBJ2-2	-	TGTGCTAGTGGCTACGGTCCGGACACCGGGGAGCTGTTTTTT	CASGYGPDTGELFF
TRBV5-1	TRBD1	TRBJ2-7	-	TGCGCCAGCAGCTTATTCCCCCACACGGGGACAGGGTTTTACGAGCAGTACTTC	CASSLFPHTGTGFYEQYF
TRBV27	-	TRBJ1-5	-	TGTGCCAGCAGTTTATTTGGCAGTAGCAATCAGCCCCAGCATTTT	CASSLFGSSNQPQHF